The T cell receptor (beta chain) described here comes from a study of blood T cell repertoires in COVID-19. Across the study: Specimens from acute and convalescent COVID-19 originated in the United States, Italy and Spain. PBMCs, B-cell-depleted T cells, or T cells provided the cDNA or gDNA that made up the material.

Original data processing: Reference gene primer amplification yielded estimated nucleated cell counts. The repertoire was sequenced with immunoSEQ multiplex PCR; TCRdb's copy has only in-frame clones and lacks some. The V and J calls and clone size come from that table; D and trimming were worked out from the DNA. The repertoire has about 150,000 clones, about four fifths of them found once; the top ten carry under 12%. This CDR3 has 14 residues. Trimming removed 1 base at V and 10 bases at J, with 14 bases between. Germline V CDR1 and CDR2: MDHEN, SYDVKM. This clone showed up just once. This clonotype was sampled from a woman at least 80 years old with active or convalescent COVID-19. The V and J genes are TRBV28 and TRBJ2-1; D is unclear. Sequencing used peripheral blood. The CDR3 nucleotides are TGTGCCAGCAGTTTATATTTTCGGTTCGAGGAGCAGTTCTTC. The encoded protein is CASSLYFRFEEQFF.